This T cell receptor (beta chain) was retrieved from a study of cytomegalovirus exposure and HLA in healthy donors. General study points: In vitro assays verified that a few CMV-associated chains recognized CMV antigens specifically.

Concerning this clone: Antigen specificity is unknown.

Both 60 Vbeta primers and 13 Jbeta primers went into the PCR. Data came from immunoSEQ multiplex PCR; TCRdb stores just in-frame clones and leaves some out. The sample lists around 95,000 clones, 78% seen once, with 4.1% in the top ten. In germline, CDR1 is SEHNR, CDR2 FQNEAQ (reference sequence). The V and J ends lost 1 base and 6 bases respectively, with 9 bases between them. The CDR3 has 14 residues. V gene TRBV7-9 combines with J gene TRBJ2-2; the D is unclear. Sequenced material: PBMCs. This receptor was identified in a woman between 35 and 50 years old in good health and CMV-seropositive. The CDR3 bases are TGTGCCAGCAGCTTAGGATTTAGTCCCGGGGAGCTGTTTTTT. Translating gives CASSLGFSPGELFF.